One sample yielded the 6 T cell receptor beta chains listed below, sequenced in a study of T cells after yellow fever vaccination. In TCRdb, the 5' RACE reads were re-called with MiXCR into one record per CDR3 protein. The sample lists around 320,000 distinct CDR3 sequences, 4% to 5.5% seen once, with around 19% in the top ten. The sample was PBMCs, taken 15 days after the yellow fever booster vaccination. Receptors were obtained from a young man who received the YFV17D yellow fever vaccine.

CDR3: CASSSGGLESYV. In DNA form, the CDR3 reads TGTGCCAGCAGCTCCGGGGGCCTCGAATCGTACGTC. This chain joins TRBV28 and TRBJ2-7, with D possibly called TRBD1 or TRBD2 (6 bases each). Between the trimmed V and J ends, which lost 6 bases and 12 bases, there was a span of 18 bases. Germline assignment: CDR1 MDHEN and CDR2 SYDVKM. The CDR3 loop spans 12 amino acids.

This chain connects TRBV10-3 to TRBJ1-1; 8 bases align to TRBD1. Germline V gene data show CDR1 as ENHRY and CDR2 as SYGVKD. Trimming at V came to 7 bases and at J to 4 bases, leaving 11 bases not matched to a gene. The CDR3 runs to 15 residues. The CDR3 reads CAITLSDRDGTEAFF. CDR3 bases: TGTGCCATCACCCTATCGGACAGGGATGGCACTGAAGCTTTCTTT.

This clonotype was recorded at least ten times. The chain recombines TRBV7-2 with TRBJ2-7, with D possibly TRBD2 on 5 matching bases. In germline, CDR1 is SGHTA, CDR2 FQGNSA. V dropped 4 bases and J dropped 4 bases, with 14 bases sitting between them. The length of the CDR3 is 14 residues. CDR3 sequence (DNA): TGTGCCAGCAGCTCGCAACTAGGCGGGTACGAGCAGTACTTC. Encoded protein: CASSSQLGGYEQYF. Full variable domain (missing parts from reference TRBV7-2 and TRBJ2-7): GAGVSQSPSNKVTEKGKDVELRCDPISGHTALYWYRQSLGQGLEFLIYFQGNSAPDKSGLPSDRFSAERTGGSVSTLTIQRTQQEDSAVYLCASSSQLGGYEQYFGPGTRLTVT.

This clonotype has a handful of counts. This chain uses TRBV19 with TRBJ1-3; 8 bases match TRBD1. Losses at the gene ends were 10 bases for V and 0 bases for J; bases not matched to a gene: 2. This CDR3 has 13 amino acids. Looked up from germline, CDR1 is LNHDA and CDR2 is SQIVND (reference sequence). CDR3 sequence (DNA): TGTGCCATCGGGACAGGCTCTGGAAACACCATATATTTT. It translates to CAIGTGSGNTIYF.

This clonotype was detected only a few times. The CDR3 spells CASLQGGMNTEAFF. The CDR3 bases are TGTGCCAGTCTACAGGGGGGAATGAACACTGAAGCTTTCTTT. The chain has TRBV27 and TRBJ1-1, with 8 positions matching TRBD1. The junction had 6 bases not matched to a gene; V was cut back by 9 bases and J by 0 bases. The CDR3 extends over 14 amino acids. Germline CDR1 MNHEY, CDR2 SMNVEV (reference sequence).

This clonotype was observed a single time. A much larger clone sits a single nucleotide away, making a read error possible. The CDR3 reads CASVPLPVMNTEAFF. CDR3 in DNA: TGTGCCAGCGTTCCCCTCCCGGTGATGAACACTGAAGCTTTCTTT. J is TRBJ1-1 and V is TRBV6-5; no reliable D call. Trimming took off 8 bases at V and 0 bases at J, with 16 bases between the two ends. This CDR3 contains 15 residues. Looked up from germline, CDR1 is MNHEY and CDR2 is SVGAGI.